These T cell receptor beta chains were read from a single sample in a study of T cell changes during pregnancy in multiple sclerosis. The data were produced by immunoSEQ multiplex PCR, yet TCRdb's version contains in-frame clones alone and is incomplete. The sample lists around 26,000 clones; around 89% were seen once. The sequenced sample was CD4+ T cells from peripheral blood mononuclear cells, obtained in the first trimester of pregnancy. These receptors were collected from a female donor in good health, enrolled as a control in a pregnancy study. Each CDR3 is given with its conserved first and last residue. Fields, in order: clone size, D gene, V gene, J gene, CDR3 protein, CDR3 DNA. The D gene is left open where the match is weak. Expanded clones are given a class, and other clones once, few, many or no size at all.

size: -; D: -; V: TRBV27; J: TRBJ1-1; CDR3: CASSLIPPARRRNTEAFF; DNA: TGTGCCAGCAGTTTAATCCCCCCAGCCAGGCGTCGGAACACTGAAGCTTTCTTT
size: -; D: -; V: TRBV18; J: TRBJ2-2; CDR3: CASSPSGPAGELFF; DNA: TGTGCCAGCTCACCATCAGGGCCCGCCGGGGAGCTGTTTTTT
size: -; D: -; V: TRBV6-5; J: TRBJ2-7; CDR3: CASSYSKAGAYEQYF; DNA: TGTGCCAGCAGTTACTCGAAGGCGGGCGCCTACGAGCAGTACTTC
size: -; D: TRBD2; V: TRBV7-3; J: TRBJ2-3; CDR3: CASSLHPSGGGYTDTQYF; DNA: TGTGCCAGCAGCTTACACCCTAGCGGGGGGGGCTACACAGATACGCAGTATTTT
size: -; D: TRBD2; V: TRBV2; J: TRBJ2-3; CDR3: CASSGGASGATDTQYF; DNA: TGTGCCAGCAGTGGGGGGGCTAGCGGGGCAACAGATACGCAGTATTTT
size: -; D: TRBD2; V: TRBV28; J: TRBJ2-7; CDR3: CASNWVGGGSYEQYF; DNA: TGTGCCAGCAACTGGGTGGGCGGGGGCTCCTACGAGCAGTACTTC
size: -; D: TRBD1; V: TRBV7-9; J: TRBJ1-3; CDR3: CASSSDRGLSRRSFTIYF; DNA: TGTGCCAGCAGCTCGGACAGGGGGCTCAGTCGCCGTTCTTTCACCATATATTTT
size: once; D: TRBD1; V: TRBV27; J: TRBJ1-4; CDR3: CASSRDRGLGEKLFF; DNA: TGTGCCAGCAGCCGGGACAGGGGGTTGGGGGAAAAACTGTTTTTT
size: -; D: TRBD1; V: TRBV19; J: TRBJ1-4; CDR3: CASSRGRGQGQNEKLFF; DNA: TGTGCCAGTAGTAGAGGAAGGGGACAGGGACAAAATGAAAAACTGTTTTTT
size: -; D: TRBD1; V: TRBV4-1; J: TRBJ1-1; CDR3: CASSQPDRGEAFF; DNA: TGCGCCAGCAGCCAGCCGGACAGGGGTGAAGCTTTCTTT
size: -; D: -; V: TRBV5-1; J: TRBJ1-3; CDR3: CASSFGSGNTIYF; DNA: TGCGCCAGCAGCTTCGGGTCAGGAAACACCATATATTTT
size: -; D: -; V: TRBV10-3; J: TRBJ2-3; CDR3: CAISEPTRTSLADTQYF; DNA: TGTGCCATCAGTGAGCCAACACGAACTAGTCTAGCAGATACGCAGTATTTT
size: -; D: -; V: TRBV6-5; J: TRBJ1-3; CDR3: CASSLGMTPGNTIYF; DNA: TGTGCCAGCAGTCTCGGGATGACGCCTGGAAACACCATATATTTT
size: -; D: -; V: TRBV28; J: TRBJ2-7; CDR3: CASSSPGTIGYEQYF; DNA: TGTGCCAGCAGTTCACCCGGGACAATTGGCTACGAGCAGTACTTC
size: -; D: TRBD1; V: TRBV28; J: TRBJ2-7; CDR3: CASSQGGALREQYF; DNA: TGTGCCAGCAGTCAAGGGGGCGCGCTTCGGGAGCAGTACTTC
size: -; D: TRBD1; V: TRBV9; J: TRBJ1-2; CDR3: CASTRGQGSYTF; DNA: TGTGCCAGCACCAGAGGACAGGGAAGCTACACCTTC
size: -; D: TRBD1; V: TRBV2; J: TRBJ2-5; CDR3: CASSRDRQETQYF; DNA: TGTGCCAGCAGCCGGGACAGACAAGAGACCCAGTACTTC
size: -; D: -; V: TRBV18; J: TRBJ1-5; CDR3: CASSEQRNQPQHF; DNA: TGTGCCAGCTCAGAGCAGAGGAATCAGCCCCAGCATTTT
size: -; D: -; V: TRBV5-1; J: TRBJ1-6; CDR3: CASSTPGGDNSPLHF; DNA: TGCGCCAGCAGCACCCCGGGGGGAGATAATTCACCCCTCCACTTT
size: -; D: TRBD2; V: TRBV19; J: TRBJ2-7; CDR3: CASSTRTSGSSYEQYF; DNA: TGTGCCAGTAGTACGAGGACTAGCGGGAGCTCCTACGAGCAGTACTTC
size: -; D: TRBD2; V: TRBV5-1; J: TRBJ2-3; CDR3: CASSLDGTRGSQYF; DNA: TGCGCCAGCAGCTTGGACGGGACTAGAGGATCGCAGTATTTT
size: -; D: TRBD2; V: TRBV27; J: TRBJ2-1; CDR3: CASSLNSTSGSYNEQFF; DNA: TGTGCCAGCAGTCTAAACTCCACTAGCGGGTCGTACAATGAGCAGTTCTTC
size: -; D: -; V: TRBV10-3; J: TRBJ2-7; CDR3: CAIRSEKNEQYF; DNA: TGTGCCATCAGATCTGAGAAAAACGAGCAGTACTTC
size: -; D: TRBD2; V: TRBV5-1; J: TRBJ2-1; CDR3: CASSLGRSSGGAYNEQFF; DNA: TGCGCCAGCAGCTTGGGGCGTTCCAGCGGGGGGGCCTACAATGAGCAGTTCTTC
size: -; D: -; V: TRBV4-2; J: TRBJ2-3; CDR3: CASSQGHTDTQYF; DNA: TGTGCCAGCAGCCAAGGGCACACAGATACGCAGTATTTT
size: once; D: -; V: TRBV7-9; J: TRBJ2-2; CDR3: CASSLSRRTNTGELFF; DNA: TGTGCCAGCAGCCTCTCCAGGCGAACGAACACCGGGGAGCTGTTTTTT
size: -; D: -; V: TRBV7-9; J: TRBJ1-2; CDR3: CASSLAGDGYTF; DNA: TGTGCCAGCAGCTTAGCAGGGGATGGCTACACCTTC
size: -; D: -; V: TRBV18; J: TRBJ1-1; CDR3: CASSPPGRAEAFF; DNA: TGTGCCAGCTCACCACCAGGGAGGGCCGAAGCTTTCTTT
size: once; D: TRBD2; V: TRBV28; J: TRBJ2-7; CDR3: CASTLAGKTYEQYF; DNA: TGTGCCAGCACCCTAGCGGGTAAAACCTACGAGCAGTACTTC
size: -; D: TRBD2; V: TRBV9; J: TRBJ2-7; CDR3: CASSVGLAGYEQYF; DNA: TGTGCCAGCAGCGTAGGACTAGCGGGATACGAGCAGTACTTC
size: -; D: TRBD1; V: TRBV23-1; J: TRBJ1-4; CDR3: CASSQKGKGRPGGITEKLFF; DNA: TGCGCCAGCAGTCAAAAAGGGAAGGGACGACCAGGGGGTATAACCGAAAAACTGTTTTTT
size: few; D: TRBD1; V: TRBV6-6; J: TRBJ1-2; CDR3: CASSATPPGQGTGYTF; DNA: TGTGCCAGCAGTGCGACCCCCCCGGGACAGGGGACTGGCTACACCTTC
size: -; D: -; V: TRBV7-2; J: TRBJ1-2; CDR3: CASSLGGARGYTF; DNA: TGTGCCAGCAGCTTGGGAGGGGCCCGTGGCTACACCTTC
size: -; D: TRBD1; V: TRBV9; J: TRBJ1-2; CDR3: CASSLDRGKNGYTF; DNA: TGTGCCAGCAGCTTGGACAGGGGCAAAAATGGCTACACCTTC
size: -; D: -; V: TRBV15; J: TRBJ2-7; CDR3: CATSRDVTNRYEQYF; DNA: TGTGCCACCAGCAGAGATGTGACTAACCGGTACGAGCAGTACTTC
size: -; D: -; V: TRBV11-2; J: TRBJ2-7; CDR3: CASSFRAEQYF; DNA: TGTGCCAGCAGCTTCCGAGCCGAGCAGTACTTC
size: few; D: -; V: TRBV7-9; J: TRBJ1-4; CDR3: CASSLADGVGEKLFF; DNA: TGTGCCAGCAGCTTAGCCGACGGGGTGGGGGAAAAACTGTTTTTT